Included here is one T cell receptor beta chain sequence, with context. Donors each provided 8 to 10 milliliters of peripheral blood. Next came a second PCR, run for about 7 to 12 cycles, which used a sample-barcoded 5' primer along with a J-beta primer mix. TCRdb reprocessed the 5' RACE reads via MiXCR and lists one record per CDR3 protein. The sample holds about 1.6 million distinct CDR3 sequences; almost 35% are singletons and the top ten take approximately 10%. These data belong to a study of blood T cells in healthy people across ages. Trimming removed 2 bases from V and 0 bases from J, with 12 bases in between. This CDR3 has 16 residues. Germline CDR1 ENHRY, CDR2 SYGVKD.

This rearrangement joins TRBV10-3 to TRBJ2-3, with a tentative D call TRBD1 (5 bases). Sequencing was done on a sample of blood. This TCR was recovered from a young woman in good health. The CDR3 DNA follows: TGTGCCATCAGTGAGCGGACACGCGAGAGCACAGATACGCAGTATTTT. Its translation: CAISERTRESTDTQYF.